This note documents a single T cell receptor beta chain sequence. Its antigen is undetermined. This specimen belongs to a study of T-cell memory formation after mild COVID-19. Overall study results and limits: Contracting CD4+ clones sat mainly in CM and EM; CD8+ in EMRA. Contracting clones, day 15 to 85, had balanced CD4/CD8, and later expanders favored CD4+.

TCRdb fed the 5' RACE reads into MiXCR, producing one record per CDR3 protein. This table holds 190,000 or so distinct CDR3 sequences, roughly a tenth found once. The CDR3 has 15 residues. Germline values: CDR1 SGHVS, CDR2 FNYEAQ. Deletions cut 5 bases from V and 4 bases from J, with 14 bases between. The chain links TRBV7-6 to TRBJ2-2; D possibly corresponds to TRBD2 (5 bases). Sequences were obtained from PBMCs or a T cell subset sorted from them (not recorded which). This sequence originates from a man aged 18 to 35 who had mild COVID-19 (a few samples of this study predate the infection). Cell type and time point are not known. The CDR3 coding sequence is TGTGCCAGCAGCAGGCGGGTGGGCGCCACCGGGGAGCTGTTTTTT. Amino acid sequence: CASSRRVGATGELFF.